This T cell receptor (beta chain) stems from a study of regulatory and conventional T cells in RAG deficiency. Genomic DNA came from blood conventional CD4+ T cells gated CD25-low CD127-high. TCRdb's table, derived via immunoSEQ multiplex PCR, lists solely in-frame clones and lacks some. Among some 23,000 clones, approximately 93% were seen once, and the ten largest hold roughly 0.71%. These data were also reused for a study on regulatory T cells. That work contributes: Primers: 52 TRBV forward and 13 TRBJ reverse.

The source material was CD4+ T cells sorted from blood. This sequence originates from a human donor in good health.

CDR3: CASSNFATYEQYF. CDR3 bases: TGTGCCAGTAGTAATTTTGCAACCTACGAGCAGTACTTC. This rearrangement joins TRBV19 to TRBJ2-7; D call uncertain. The CDR3 sequence is 13 residues long. Germline V gene lookup returns CDR1 LNHDA and CDR2 SQIVND (reference sequence). The V and J ends lost 4 bases and 2 bases respectively, with 9 bases between them.